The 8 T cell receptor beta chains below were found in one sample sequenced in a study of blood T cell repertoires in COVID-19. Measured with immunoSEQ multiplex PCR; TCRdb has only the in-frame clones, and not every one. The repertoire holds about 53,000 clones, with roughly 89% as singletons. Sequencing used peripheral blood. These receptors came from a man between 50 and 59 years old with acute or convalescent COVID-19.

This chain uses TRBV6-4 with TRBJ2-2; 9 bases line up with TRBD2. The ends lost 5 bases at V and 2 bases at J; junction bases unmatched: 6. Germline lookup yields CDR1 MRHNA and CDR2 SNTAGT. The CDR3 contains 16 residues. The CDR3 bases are TGTGCCAGCAGTCTGAGCGGGGGGCCTAACACCGGGGAGCTGTTTTTT. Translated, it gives CASSLSGGPNTGELFF.

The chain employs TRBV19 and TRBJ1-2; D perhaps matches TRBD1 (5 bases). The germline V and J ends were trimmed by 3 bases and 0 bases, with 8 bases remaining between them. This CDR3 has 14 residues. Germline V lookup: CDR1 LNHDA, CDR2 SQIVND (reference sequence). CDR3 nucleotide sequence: TGTGCCAGTAGTATCGGACAAGCTAACTATGGCTACACCTTC. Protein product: CASSIGQANYGYTF. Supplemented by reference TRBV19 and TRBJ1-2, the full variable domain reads DGGITQSPKYLFRKEGQNVTLSCEQNLNHDAMYWYRQDPGQGLRLIYYSQIVNDFQKGDIAEGYSVSREKKESFPLTVTSAQKNPTAFYLCASSIGQANYGYTFGSGTRLTVV.

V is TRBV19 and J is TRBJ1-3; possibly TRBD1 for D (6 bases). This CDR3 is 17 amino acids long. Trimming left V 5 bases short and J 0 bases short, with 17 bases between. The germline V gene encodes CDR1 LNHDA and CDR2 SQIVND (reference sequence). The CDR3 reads CASSSRTAYLSGNTIYF. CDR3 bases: TGTGCCAGTAGTTCCCGGACAGCCTACCTCTCTGGAAACACCATATATTTT.

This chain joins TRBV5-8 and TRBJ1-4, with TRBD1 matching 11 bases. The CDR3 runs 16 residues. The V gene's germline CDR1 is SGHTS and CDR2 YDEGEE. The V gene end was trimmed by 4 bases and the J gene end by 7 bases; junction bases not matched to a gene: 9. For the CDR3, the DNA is TGTGCCAGCAGCCGCCTGGAGGACAGGGGGCTTGAAAAACTGTTTTTT. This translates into CASSRLEDRGLEKLFF.

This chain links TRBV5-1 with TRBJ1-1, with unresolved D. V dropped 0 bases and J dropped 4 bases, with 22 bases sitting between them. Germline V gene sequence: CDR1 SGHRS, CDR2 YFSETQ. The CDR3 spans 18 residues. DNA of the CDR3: TGCGCCAGCAGCTTGGGCTTCGGGGAATCACGGGTGTTCACTGAAGCTTTCTTT. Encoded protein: CASSLGFGESRVFTEAFF.

The CDR3 sequence: CASSFNEGRNSPLHF. CDR3 bases: TGTGCCAGCAGCTTCAATGAGGGTAGGAATTCACCCCTCCACTTT. The V gene is TRBV28, the J gene TRBJ1-6, with D unresolved. The ends were cut back, 6 bases at V and 7 bases at J, with 16 bases in the middle. Germline V lookup: CDR1 MDHEN, CDR2 SYDVKM. The length of the CDR3 is 15 residues.

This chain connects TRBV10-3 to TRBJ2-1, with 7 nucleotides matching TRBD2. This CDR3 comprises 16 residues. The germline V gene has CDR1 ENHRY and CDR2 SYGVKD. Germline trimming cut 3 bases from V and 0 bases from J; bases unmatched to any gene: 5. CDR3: CAISEKRGLSYNEQFF. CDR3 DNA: TGTGCCATCAGTGAAAAGCGGGGCCTCTCCTACAATGAGCAGTTCTTC.

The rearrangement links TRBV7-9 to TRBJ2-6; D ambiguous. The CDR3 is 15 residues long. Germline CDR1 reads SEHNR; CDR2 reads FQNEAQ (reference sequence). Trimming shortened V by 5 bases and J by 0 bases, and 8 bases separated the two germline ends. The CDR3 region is CASSQRDSGANVLTF. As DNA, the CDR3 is TGTGCCAGCAGCCAACGAGACTCTGGGGCCAACGTCCTGACTTTC. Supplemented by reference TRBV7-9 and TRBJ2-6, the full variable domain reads DTGVSQNPRHKITKRGQNVTFRCDPISEHNRLYWYRQTLGQGPEFLTYFQNEAQLEKSRLLSDRFSAERPKGSFSTLEIQRTEQGDSAMYLCASSQRDSGANVLTFGAGSRLTVL.